Below, one T cell receptor beta chain is given with its context. Its antigen is unknown. The data originate from a study of shared clonotypes between healthy human individuals. Overall study context: Aged 18 to 49, the donors were a couple of women and a few men. General study points: The sole specimen, blood, was sampled, and tissue repertoires likely differ. Memory subsets generally showed lower estimated richness than naive subsets.

TCRdb's table, derived via immunoSEQ multiplex PCR, lists solely in-frame clones and lacks some. Of 650,000 to 700,000 clones detected, 90% appear once; the ten largest clones hold more than 30%. Trimming cost V 2 bases and J 0 bases, with 8 bases left between them. This CDR3 is 14 amino acids long. Germline values: CDR1 MNHNS, CDR2 SASEGT. This chain joins TRBV6-1 and TRBJ2-7; D is unclear. Sequenced: memory CD8+ T cells from PBMCs. Subset of the sample: CD45RO+ cells pooled with CCR7-negative TemRA cells. The TCR was taken from a man between 18 and 29 years old in good health. Some clones in this sample may be carry-over from other donors' samples. The DNA for the CDR3 is TGTGCCAGCAGTGAACCTAGAGGCTCCTACGAGCAGTACTTC. It yields the protein CASSEPRGSYEQYF.